The 27 T cell receptor beta chains below all came from one sample that was sequenced in a study of T-cell memory formation after mild COVID-19. TCRdb redid the calling of the 5' RACE reads with MiXCR, one entry per CDR3 protein. The sample lists fewer than 450,000 distinct CDR3 sequences; approximately 24% were seen once. Sequenced: PBMCs or a T cell subset sorted from them (not recorded which). The receptors were gathered from an adult woman who had mild COVID-19 (a few samples of this study predate the infection). Cell type and time point are not known.

This clonotype has just a few counts. The chain joins TRBV18 to TRBJ2-5, with D maybe TRBD2 (6 bases). The CDR3 loop spans 16 amino acids. Trimming removed 0 bases at V and 2 bases at J, with 13 bases between. Per germline, CDR1 KGHSH and CDR2 LQKENI. This chain's CDR3 is CASSPPLGGGQETQYF. The CDR3 nucleotides are TGTGCCAGCTCACCACCTCTGGGAGGCGGGCAAGAGACCCAGTACTTC.

The V gene is TRBV6-5, the J gene TRBJ2-2; tentative D call: TRBD1 (6 bases). Trimming shortened V by 5 bases and J by 5 bases, and 33 bases separated the two germline ends. Germline V gene lookup returns CDR1 MNHEY and CDR2 SVGAGI. The length of the CDR3 is 21 residues. CDR3 amino acids: CASSLQAPGHDLRAETGELFF. DNA for the CDR3: TGTGCCAGCAGTCTACAAGCTCCGGGACACGACCTTCGGGCGGAGACCGGGGAGCTGTTTTTT.

This clonotype was recorded a few times. DNA for the CDR3: TGTGCCAGCAGCCGGATAGCGGGAGTCGGAGAGCAGTTCTTC. Amino acids: CASSRIAGVGEQFF. The chain combines TRBV7-9 with TRBJ2-1; 9 nucleotides line up with TRBD2. Trimming at V came to 5 bases and at J to 10 bases, leaving 9 bases not matched to a gene. Germline values: CDR1 SEHNR, CDR2 FQNEAQ (reference sequence). CDR3 length equals 14 residues. Looking up the rest from reference TRBV7-9 and TRBJ2-1 gives the full variable domain: DTGVSQNPRHKITKRGQNVTFRCDPISEHNRLYWYRQTLGQGPEFLTYFQNEAQLEKSRLLSDRFSAERPKGSFSTLEIQRTEQGDSAMYLCASSRIAGVGEQFFGPGTRLTVL.

This clonotype was observed a handful of times. The chain links TRBV12-3 or TRBV12-4 to TRBJ2-1, with TRBD2 identical over 8 bases. CDR3 length: 15 residues. V shed 4 bases, J shed 4 bases, and the junction held 6 bases outside the gene matches. In DNA, the CDR3 is TGTGCCAGCAGTTCTAGCGGGTGGGGGTACAATGAGCAGTTCTTC. Translating it yields CASSSSGWGYNEQFF.

This clonotype turned up a few times. The gene calls are TRBV6-5 and TRBJ1-2; D remains ambiguous. Deletions cut 2 bases from V and 4 bases from J, with 11 bases between. This CDR3 region has 14 residues. The germline V gene has CDR1 MNHEY and CDR2 SVGAGI. Here the CDR3 DNA reads TGTGCCAGCAGTTACGATTGGAATGCCTATGGCTACACCTTC. It yields the protein CASSYDWNAYGYTF.

The chain is built from TRBV12-3 or TRBV12-4 and TRBJ1-1, with a tentative D call TRBD1 (5 bases). The CDR3 runs 14 residues. V lost 8 bases, J lost 4 bases, and 17 bases lay in between. The CDR3: CASANSDGGTEAFF. As DNA, the CDR3 is TGTGCCAGCGCCAACTCGGATGGGGGCACTGAAGCTTTCTTT.

The chain has TRBV4-1 and TRBJ2-7; TRBD2 agrees at 13 bases. This CDR3 is 18 amino acids long. Losses at the gene ends were 4 bases for V and 0 bases for J; bases not matched to a gene: 9. Germline loops: CDR1 MGHRA, CDR2 YSYEKL. This chain's CDR3 is CASSLLPGLAGLSYEQYF. In DNA, the CDR3 is TGCGCCAGCAGCCTCCTGCCGGGACTAGCGGGGCTCTCCTACGAGCAGTACTTC.

This clonotype came up a few times. This chain connects TRBV7-9 to TRBJ2-3; tentatively, D is TRBD1 or TRBD2 (5 bases each). Germline V gene sequence: CDR1 SEHNR, CDR2 FQNEAQ (reference sequence). The V end was cut by 2 bases, the J end by 0 bases, with 21 bases between. The CDR3 sequence is 19 residues long. The CDR3 sequence: CASSLRGVPVLSSTDTQYF. The CDR3, as DNA: TGTGCCAGCAGCTTACGAGGGGTCCCCGTCCTCTCCAGCACAGATACGCAGTATTTT.

The chain is built from TRBV6-5 and TRBJ1-2; TRBD1 is a possible D gene (6 bases). Germline V gene data show CDR1 as MNHEY and CDR2 as SVGAGI. Trimming took off 4 bases at V and 2 bases at J, with 20 bases between the two ends. This CDR3 contains 17 residues. CDR3 sequence reads: CASSSTAEGQVNYGYTF. In DNA form, the CDR3 reads TGTGCCAGCAGTTCTACTGCCGAGGGACAAGTCAACTATGGCTACACCTTC.

This clonotype turned up a few times. This chain links TRBV7-3 with TRBJ2-3; D is undetermined. The germline CDR1 and CDR2 sequences are SGHTA and FQGTGA. V was trimmed by 5 bases and J by 4 bases, leaving 10 bases between them. The CDR3 consists of 13 residues. CDR3 amino acids: CASSSPPADTQYF. The CDR3 DNA is TGTGCCAGCAGCAGCCCCCCCGCAGATACGCAGTATTTT.

The chain joins TRBV6-6 to TRBJ2-1, with no clear D. Deletions cut 3 bases from V and 8 bases from J, with 8 bases between. The CDR3 contains 12 residues. Germline V gene lookup returns CDR1 MNHNY and CDR2 SVGAGI (reference sequence). CDR3 residues: CASSYIRDEQFF. The DNA for the CDR3 is TGTGCCAGCAGTTATATCCGGGATGAGCAGTTCTTC.

The chain carries TRBV20-1 and TRBJ1-2; D is unclear. Germline CDR1 is DFQATT and CDR2 is SNEGSKA (reference sequence). This CDR3 is built from 14 residues. V shed 6 bases and J shed 4 bases, with 18 bases lying between them. The DNA for the CDR3 is TGCAGTGCCCTCAGTCCGGTATCCGTCTATGGCTACACCTTC. The encoded protein is CSALSPVSVYGYTF.

This clonotype occurred a few times. The rearrangement links TRBV5-1 to TRBJ1-1; 7 bases line up with TRBD1. The CDR3 length is 13 residues. From germline, CDR1 is SGHRS and CDR2 YFSETQ. Trimming cost V 4 bases and J 5 bases; bases outside gene matches: 5. CDR3 sequence: CASSGQARTEAFF. The CDR3 region has the DNA TGCGCCAGCAGCGGACAGGCTCGGACTGAAGCTTTCTTT.

This sequence joins TRBV4-2 and TRBJ2-7, with a weak D call TRBD1 (6 bases). Trimming shortened V by 5 bases and J by 5 bases, and 22 bases separated the two germline ends. The CDR3 is made up of 16 amino acids. Germline assignment: CDR1 LGHNA and CDR2 YNFKEQ. CDR3 loop: CASSAQPEQGTNEQYF. As DNA, the CDR3 is TGTGCCAGCAGCGCACAGCCGGAACAGGGTACCAACGAGCAGTACTTC.

The genes are TRBV12-5 and TRBJ2-2, with a tentative D call TRBD1 (5 bases). The CDR3 runs to 14 residues. V lost 5 bases to trimming and J lost 4 bases, with 11 bases between them. CDR1 is LGHNT and CDR2 is FRNRAP in the germline V gene. In DNA, the CDR3 is TGTGCTAGTGGTACCAGGACACCCACCGGGGAGCTGTTTTTT. Protein: CASGTRTPTGELFF. The full variable domain, in which reference TRBV12-5 and TRBJ2-2 provide the parts outside the CDR3, is DARVTQTPRHKVTEMGQEVTMRCQPILGHNTVFWYRQTMMQGLELLAYFRNRAPLDDSGMPKDRFSAEMPDATLATLKIQPSEPRDSAVYFCASGTRTPTGELFFGEGSRLTVL.

DNA of the CDR3: TGTGCCTGGAGTGCAGAAGGGACCGGGGAGCTGTTTTTT. Translation gives CAWSAEGTGELFF. The gene calls are TRBV30 and TRBJ2-2, with unresolved D. This CDR3 is 13 amino acids long. The germline gives CDR1 GTSNPN, CDR2 SVGIG (reference sequence). V lost 1 base, J lost 5 bases, and 8 bases lay in between.

The table lists this clonotype with a few counts. The genes are TRBV6-6 and TRBJ2-3; unclear D gene. Trimming removed 3 bases from V and 0 bases from J, with 7 bases in between. Germline values: CDR1 MNHNY, CDR2 SVGAGI (reference sequence). This CDR3 has 14 residues. CDR3 loop: CASSYAASTDTQYF. CDR3 DNA sequence: TGTGCCAGCAGTTATGCAGCTAGCACAGATACGCAGTATTTT.

This clonotype has just a few counts. The chain couples TRBV4-2 to TRBJ2-5; TRBD2 agrees at 7 bases. V lost 2 bases, J lost 4 bases, and 7 bases stayed unmatched. The CDR3 totals 15 residues. Germline V gives CDR1 LGHNA, CDR2 YNFKEQ. The CDR3 DNA is TGTGCCAGCAGCCAAAATGAAGCGGGAATAGAGACCCAGTACTTC. Amino acids: CASSQNEAGIETQYF.

The V gene is TRBV6-2 or TRBV6-3, the J gene TRBJ2-4; D tentatively reads TRBD1 or TRBD2 (5 bases each). The V end lost 5 bases, the J end lost 5 bases, and 13 bases lay between the germline ends. The V gene's germline CDR1 is MNHEY and CDR2 SVGEGT. The CDR3 totals 14 residues. In DNA form, the CDR3 reads TGTGCCAGCAGTAACACTCCGGGACAAAACATTCAGTACTTC. Translated: CASSNTPGQNIQYF.

The table lists this clonotype with a few counts. This chain joins TRBV5-1 and TRBJ1-2, with TRBD1 identical over 8 bases. Germline V gene lookup returns CDR1 SGHRS and CDR2 YFSETQ. V was clipped by 0 bases and J by 3 bases; unmatched bases: 10. The CDR3 extends over 17 amino acids. The CDR3 DNA is TGCGCCAGCAGCTTGGAGCCTCACCGCAGGGGGCACTATGGCTACACCTTC. This gives the protein CASSLEPHRRGHYGYTF.

The chain employs TRBV15 and TRBJ2-6; TRBD1 matches at 8 bases. V lost 1 base, J lost 4 bases, and 15 bases stayed unmatched. This CDR3 region has 20 residues. Germline CDR1 LNHNV, CDR2 YYDKDF (reference sequence). CDR3 protein: CATSRGFARQGIGGANVLTF. The CDR3 nucleotides read TGTGCCACCAGCAGAGGGTTCGCAAGACAGGGGATCGGAGGGGCCAACGTCCTGACTTTC. The whole variable domain, filled in from reference TRBV15 and TRBJ2-6, reads DAMVIQNPRYQVTQFGKPVTLSCSQTLNHNVMYWYQQKSSQAPKLLFHYYDKDFNNEADTPDNFQSRRPNTSFCFLDIRSPGLGDTAMYLCATSRGFARQGIGGANVLTFGAGSRLTVL.

The V and J genes are TRBV10-3 and TRBJ2-1, with D tentatively TRBD2 (6 bases). Trimming shortened V by 3 bases and J by 4 bases, and 19 bases separated the two germline ends. CDR3 length: 17 residues. Germline loops: CDR1 ENHRY, CDR2 SYGVKD. CDR3 DNA: TGTGCCATCAGTGACCCGATGGCGCGGGACCCGTACAATGAGCAGTTCTTC. The encoded protein is CAISDPMARDPYNEQFF.

The chain recombines TRBV2 with TRBJ2-3; maybe TRBD1 (6 bases). Germline V gene lookup returns CDR1 SNHLY and CDR2 FYNNEI. V lost 0 bases and J lost 2, with 9 bases in between. This CDR3 region has 15 residues. CDR3 amino acids: CASSEAGAATDTQYF. CDR3 nucleotide sequence: TGTGCCAGCAGTGAAGCGGGGGCCGCCACAGATACGCAGTATTTT.

The CDR3: CASSLALRSGEQYF. The CDR3 DNA follows: TGTGCCAGCAGCTTAGCGCTCCGCTCTGGCGAGCAGTACTTC. The rearrangement uses TRBV7-2 and TRBJ2-7; D is undetermined. V was clipped by 0 bases and J by 6 bases, with 12 bases between them. CDR3 length: 14 residues. Germline V gene data show CDR1 as SGHTA and CDR2 as FQGNSA. Supplemented by reference TRBV7-2 and TRBJ2-7, the full variable domain reads GAGVSQSPSNKVTEKGKDVELRCDPISGHTALYWYRQSLGQGLEFLIYFQGNSAPDKSGLPSDRFSAERTGGSVSTLTIQRTQQEDSAVYLCASSLALRSGEQYFGPGTRLTVT.

The chain employs TRBV5-5 and TRBJ2-7, with 10 bases that match TRBD2. V was pared by 5 bases and J by 5 bases, with 13 bases of the junction left unmatched. The CDR3 is 16 residues long. Germline CDR1 reads SGHKS; CDR2 reads YYEKEE (reference sequence). Here the CDR3 reads CASSRGNSGGPNEQYF. CDR3 sequence (DNA): TGTGCCAGCAGTCGGGGGAATAGCGGGGGGCCCAACGAGCAGTACTTC.

At least ten counts were recorded for this clonotype. DNA of the CDR3: TGTGCCAGCAAAACCGACAGCGGGACAGATACGCAGTATTTT. Residues: CASKTDSGTDTQYF. V and J are TRBV3-1 and TRBJ2-3; the D gene is possibly TRBD2 (6 bases). Germline V gene lookup returns CDR1 LGHDT and CDR2 YNNKEL (reference sequence). The germline V and J ends were trimmed by 7 bases and 3 bases, with 14 bases remaining between them. The CDR3 runs to 14 residues.

This CDR3 is CASSEPTPSNEQFF. The CDR3 DNA reads TGTGCCAGCAGTGAACCTACCCCGAGCAATGAGCAGTTCTTC. V is TRBV25-1 and J is TRBJ2-1; D gene unclear. The germline gives CDR1 MGHDK, CDR2 SYGVNS. V was pared by 2 bases and J by 6 bases, with 11 bases between. The CDR3 is 14 residues long.